The clone carrying this T cell receptor (beta chain) has a count of ten or more. The source of the sample is a study of human T cells and chemical hapten exposure. From the RACE reads, TCRdb called clonotypes with MiXCR, one entry per CDR3 protein. The top ten hold 5.5% to 7.5% of the sample, which has about 40,000 distinct CDR3 sequences, 3% to 4% seen once. The time point is: patch test 2, 6 weeks after DPC sensitization. Stated treatment: therapeutic diphenylcyclopropenone sensitization with weekly scalp DPC. This TCR derives from a man between 40 and 49 years old with alopecia areata. Some clones in this sample may be carry-over from other donors' samples. Sequencing used whole blood, obtained in connection with sensitization to the hapten diphenylcyclopropenone (DPC).

The CDR3 region is CATHSGGVGDIQYF. The CDR3, as DNA: TGTGCCACCCATTCGGGGGGGGTGGGGGACATTCAGTACTTC. The chain has TRBV15 and TRBJ2-4; 8 nucleotides match TRBD2. The CDR3 loop spans 14 amino acids. V shed 8 bases, J shed 8 bases, and the junction held 11 bases outside the gene matches. CDR1 is LNHNV and CDR2 is YYDKDF in the germline V gene (reference sequence).